Presented here are 23 T cell receptor beta chains from one specimen sequenced in a study of cytomegalovirus exposure and HLA in healthy donors. Profiled with immunoSEQ multiplex PCR; TCRdb holds only in-frame clones, not every one. The sample yields some 350,000 clones, around 87% seen once. Sequences were obtained from PBMCs. All receptors derive from a woman aged 25 to 45 in good health and CMV-seropositive.

This clone was counted only a few times. The chain joins TRBV27 to TRBJ1-2; maybe TRBD1 (5 bases). This CDR3 contains 14 residues. The V end was cut by 3 bases, the J end by 7 bases, with 15 bases between. Germline V gene sequence: CDR1 MNHEY, CDR2 SMNVEV (reference sequence). The CDR3 nucleotides are TGTGCCAGCAGTTTGGGAGGGGATGCGTCTGGCTACACCTTC. It specifies CASSLGGDASGYTF.

The rearrangement uses TRBV9 and TRBJ2-1; D is ambiguous. Germline-derived CDR1 and CDR2 are SGDLS and YYNGEE. This CDR3 is 13 amino acids long. V lost 5 bases and J 6 bases, leaving 12 bases between the germline ends. In DNA, the CDR3 is TGTGCCAGCAGGGCTTCGGACCGCAATGAGCAGTTCTTC. Protein: CASRASDRNEQFF.

The chain combines TRBV7-6 with TRBJ2-1; 8 bases match TRBD2. This CDR3 is built from 17 residues. Germline lookup yields CDR1 SGHVS and CDR2 FNYEAQ. With 2 bases clipped from V and 0 bases from J, the junction kept 6 bases outside the gene matches. This chain's CDR3 is CASSLIQRGNSYNEQFF. CDR3 nucleotides: TGTGCCAGCAGCTTAATACAGCGGGGGAACTCCTACAATGAGCAGTTCTTC.

The CDR3 coding sequence is TGTGCCAGCAGCGGCGGGAGGGACACAGATACGCAGTATTTT. Translated, it gives CASSGGRDTDTQYF. The chain joins TRBV27 to TRBJ2-3, with 9 positions matching TRBD2. V trimming: 6 bases; J trimming: 2 bases; junction bases outside the gene matches: 3. Germline CDR1 reads MNHEY; CDR2 reads SMNVEV (reference sequence). This CDR3 has 14 amino acids.

This chain uses TRBV30 with TRBJ2-7; the D gene is possibly TRBD1 (6 bases). The CDR3 runs 12 residues. Germline CDR1 is GTSNPN and CDR2 is SVGIG (reference sequence). With 2 bases removed from V and 9 bases from J, the gap between germline ends came to 14 bases. The CDR3 region is CAWSTGFATQYF. The CDR3 DNA reads TGTGCCTGGAGTACAGGGTTCGCGACGCAGTACTTC.

V usage is TRBV4-2 and J usage is TRBJ2-7, with TRBD1 identical over 9 bases. This CDR3 has 16 residues. Trimming took 0 bases from V and 2 from J; bases not matched to a gene: 5. CDR1 LGHNA and CDR2 YNFKEQ come from the germline V gene. The CDR3: CASSQDPGTGTYEQYF. CDR3 in DNA: TGTGCCAGCAGCCAAGATCCAGGGACAGGGACCTACGAGCAGTACTTC.

This chain connects TRBV4-1 to TRBJ2-5; perhaps TRBD1 as D (7 bases). The CDR3 extends over 15 amino acids. V was cut by 1 base and J by 1 base, with 10 bases left in between. The germline V gene has CDR1 MGHRA and CDR2 YSYEKL. This chain's CDR3 is CASSQGRDSQETQYF. CDR3 nucleotide sequence: TGCGCCAGCAGCCAAGGGCGGGACAGCCAAGAGACCCAGTACTTC.

The rearrangement links TRBV2 to TRBJ2-1; 13 bases are a match to TRBD2. With V trimmed by 2 bases and J by 9 bases, 4 bases remained unmatched. The CDR3 extends over 15 amino acids. Germline-derived CDR1 and CDR2 are SNHLY and FYNNEI. The CDR3 DNA follows: TGTGCCAGCAGTGAACGACTAGCGGGGGGCTTTGAGCAGTTCTTC. This codes for CASSERLAGGFEQFF. The whole variable domain, remainder taken from reference TRBV2 and TRBJ2-1, is EPEVTQTPSHQVTQMGQEVILRCVPISNHLYFYWYRQILGQKVEFLVSFYNNEISEKSEIFDDQFSVERPDGSNFTLKIRSTKLEDSAMYFCASSERLAGGFEQFFGPGTRLTVL.

The chain employs TRBV5-6 and TRBJ2-1; D is ambiguous. The CDR3 has 13 amino acids. Germline lookup yields CDR1 SGHDT and CDR2 YYEEEE. V was cut by 0 bases and J by 10 bases, with 11 bases left in between. CDR3 loop: CASSLVELGEQFF. The CDR3 coding sequence is TGTGCCAGCAGCTTGGTTGAGCTCGGCGAGCAGTTCTTC. The variable domain in full, completed from reference TRBV5-6 and TRBJ2-1, reads DAGVTQSPTHLIKTRGQQVTLRCSPKSGHDTVSWYQQALGQGPQFIFQYYEEEERQRGNFPDRFSGHQFPNYSSELNVNALLLGDSALYLCASSLVELGEQFFGPGTRLTVL.

Here the CDR3 DNA reads TGCGCCAGCAGCACCCGACAGGGGAATGAGCAGTTCTTC. Protein: CASSTRQGNEQFF. The V and J genes are TRBV4-1 and TRBJ2-1, with 8 bases that match TRBD1. This CDR3 has 13 residues. The junction had 4 bases not matched to a gene; V was cut back by 5 bases and J by 7 bases. CDR1 and CDR2 from the germline V gene are MGHRA and YSYEKL.

J is TRBJ2-7 and V is TRBV5-4, with unresolved D. The germline gives CDR1 SGHNT, CDR2 YYREEE (reference sequence). CDR3 length: 12 amino acids. The V end was cut by 2 bases, the J end by 4 bases, with 7 bases between. The CDR3 sequence: CASSFGGYEQYF. The CDR3 coding sequence is TGTGCCAGCAGCTTCGGCGGTTACGAGCAGTACTTC.

For this clone: This sample also contains other DNA sequences that code for the same CDR3. The chain combines TRBV28 with TRBJ1-5; the match to TRBD1 covers 7 bases. Trimming took 6 bases from V and 0 from J; bases not matched to a gene: 5. The germline CDR1 and CDR2 sequences are MDHEN and SYDVKM. The CDR3 sequence is 15 residues long. In nucleotides, the CDR3 is TGTGCCAGCAGACGGACAGGTTATAGCAATCAGCCCCAGCATTTT. Translation: CASRRTGYSNQPQHF.

The chain uses TRBV7-3 and TRBJ2-1; tentative D call: TRBD2 (6 bases). Germline V gene sequence: CDR1 SGHTA, CDR2 FQGTGA. Trimming took 6 bases from V and 0 from J, leaving 12 bases between them. This CDR3 contains 15 residues. In nucleotides, the CDR3 is TGTGCCAGCAGGACACGGGGGAGCTCCTACAATGAGCAGTTCTTC. Translated, it gives CASRTRGSSYNEQFF.

This chain joins TRBV30 and TRBJ1-5; D is uncertain. The V end lost 3 bases, the J end lost 3 bases, and 9 bases lay between the germline ends. The CDR3 has 13 amino acids. Germline V gene lookup returns CDR1 GTSNPN and CDR2 SVGIG (reference sequence). CDR3 nucleotide sequence: TGTGCCTGGAGCGCCGACCTCAATCAGCCCCAGCATTTT. Protein sequence: CAWSADLNQPQHF.

This clone was recorded at least ten times. As DNA, the CDR3 is TGTGCCAGTAGTAGTGGAACTTCTAACACTGAAGCTTTCTTT. This gives the protein CASSSGTSNTEAFF. This chain uses TRBV19 with TRBJ1-1; D gene unclear. Germline CDR1 and CDR2: LNHDA and SQIVND (reference sequence). V lost 4 bases and J lost 2, with 11 bases in between. This CDR3 has 14 amino acids.

The CDR3 DNA is TGTGCCAGCAGTACGACAGGGTCTCAGCCCCAGCATTTT. Its protein is CASSTTGSQPQHF. This sequence joins TRBV28 and TRBJ1-5; 7 nucleotides line up with TRBD1. The CDR3 has 13 residues. Per the germline V gene, CDR1 is MDHEN and CDR2 is SYDVKM. Losses at the gene ends were 5 bases for V and 6 bases for J; bases not matched to a gene: 4.

The V and J genes are TRBV6-6 and TRBJ1-2, with TRBD1 matching over 9 bases. The length of the CDR3 is 13 residues. Trimming at V came to 5 bases and at J to 5 bases, leaving 3 bases not matched to a gene. Germline V CDR1 and CDR2: MNHNY, SVGAGI (reference sequence). CDR3 sequence (DNA): TGTGCCAGCAGTACGGACAGGGGATATGGCTACACCTTC. Translation gives CASSTDRGYGYTF.

V usage is TRBV27 and J usage is TRBJ1-2; tentatively, D is TRBD1 (5 bases). Germline assignment: CDR1 MNHEY and CDR2 SMNVEV (reference sequence). CDR3 size: 16 residues. Between the trimmed V and J ends, which lost 4 bases and 4 bases, there was a span of 19 bases. The CDR3 is CASSSYIGTDLYGYTF. The CDR3 nucleotides read TGTGCCAGCAGTTCTTATATAGGGACGGACCTCTATGGCTACACCTTC.

The V and J genes are TRBV9 and TRBJ1-2; D unresolved. The V gene's germline CDR1 is SGDLS and CDR2 YYNGEE. V was pared by 2 bases and J by 4 bases, with 18 bases between. The CDR3 totals 16 residues. The CDR3 protein is CASSVNPAGIAYGYTF. The CDR3 DNA is TGTGCCAGCAGCGTCAACCCCGCGGGGATCGCCTATGGCTACACCTTC. Complete variable domain (other parts from reference TRBV9 and TRBJ1-2): DSGVTQTPKHLITATGQRVTLRCSPRSGDLSVYWYQQSLDQGLQFLIQYYNGEERAKGNILERFSAQQFPDLHSELNLSSLELGDSALYFCASSVNPAGIAYGYTFGSGTRLTVV.

J is TRBJ2-6 and V is TRBV4-3; the D is unclear. Per germline, CDR1 LGHNA and CDR2 YSLEER. The CDR3 is 17 amino acids. Trimming shortened V by 0 bases and J by 2 bases, and 11 bases separated the two germline ends. CDR3 protein: CASSQDSSGTGANVLTF. In DNA form, the CDR3 reads TGCGCCAGCAGCCAAGATAGTTCGGGCACTGGGGCCAACGTCCTGACTTTC.

The chain recombines TRBV5-1 with TRBJ2-7, with D tentatively TRBD2 (5 bases). Germline V gene sequence: CDR1 SGHRS, CDR2 YFSETQ. V lost 4 bases and J lost 4, with 9 bases in between. The CDR3 sequence is 12 residues long. CDR3 DNA: TGCGCCAGCAGCCCGGCGGGTTACGAGCAGTACTTC. Translating it yields CASSPAGYEQYF.

CDR3 in amino acids: CAIGDGGEKEQFF. CDR3 nucleotides: TGTGCCATTGGGGATGGGGGAGAGAAGGAGCAGTTCTTC. The V call is TRBV28, the J call TRBJ2-1; D tentatively fits TRBD1 or TRBD2 (5 bases each). From germline, CDR1 is MDHEN and CDR2 SYDVKM. V lost 10 bases, J lost 10 bases, and 20 bases lay in between. The CDR3 contains 13 residues.

V gene TRBV6-1 combines with J gene TRBJ1-1; the match to TRBD1 covers 9 bases. The CDR3 is made up of 15 amino acids. Germline-derived CDR1 and CDR2 are MNHNS and SASEGT. V lost 2 bases, J lost 6 bases, and 7 bases stayed unmatched. CDR3 coding DNA: TGTGCCAGCAGTGAACGGGGAACAGGGGGCGCTGAAGCTTTCTTT. Translating it yields CASSERGTGGAEAFF.